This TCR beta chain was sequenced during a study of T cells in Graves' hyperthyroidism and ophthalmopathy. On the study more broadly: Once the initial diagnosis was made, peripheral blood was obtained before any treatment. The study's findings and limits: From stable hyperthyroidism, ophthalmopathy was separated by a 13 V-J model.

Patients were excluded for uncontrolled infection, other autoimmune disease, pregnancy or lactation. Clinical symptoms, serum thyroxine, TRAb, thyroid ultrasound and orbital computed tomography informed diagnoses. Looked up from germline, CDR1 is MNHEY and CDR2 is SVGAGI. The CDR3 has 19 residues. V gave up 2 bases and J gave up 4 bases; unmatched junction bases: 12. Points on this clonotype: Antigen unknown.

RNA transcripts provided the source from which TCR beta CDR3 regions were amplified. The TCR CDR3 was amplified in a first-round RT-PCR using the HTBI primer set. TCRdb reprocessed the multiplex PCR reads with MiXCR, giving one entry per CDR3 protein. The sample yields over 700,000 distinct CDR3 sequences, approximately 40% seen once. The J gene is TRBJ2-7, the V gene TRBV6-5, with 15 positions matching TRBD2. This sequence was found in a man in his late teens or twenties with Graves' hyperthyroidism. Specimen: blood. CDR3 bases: TGTGCCAGCAGTTACAACGGACTAGCGGGAGGGCCGTGGTCTTACGAGCAGTACTTC. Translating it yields CASSYNGLAGGPWSYEQYF.